This TCR beta chain was found in a study of type 1 regulatory T cells. Study overall: This in vitro CD4 product, T-allo10, is enriched for Tr1 cells and alloantigen-specific.

The graft donor-derived T-allo10 cells reportedly recognize host alloantigens, are anergic, and suppress alloantigen-specifically. MiXCR, run by TCRdb on the reads, gives a single entry per CDR3 protein. The sample consists of around 62,000 distinct CDR3 sequences, around 60% of them appearing once. This clonotype was observed at least ten times. What it recognizes is unknown. The CDR3 is made up of 11 amino acids. V was pared by 2 bases and J by 7 bases, with 3 bases between. Germline-derived CDR1 and CDR2 are KGHSH and LQKENI. Sequenced material: cultured T cells, either the whole culture or a sorted T cell fraction (not recorded which). The subset here: Tr1-enriched cell product generated in vitro against host alloantigens. V and J are TRBV18 and TRBJ2-1; D is unclear. The sequence derives from a human donor in good health. In DNA form, the CDR3 reads TGTGCCAGCTCACCAACTAATGAGCAGTTCTTC. The encoded protein is CASSPTNEQFF.